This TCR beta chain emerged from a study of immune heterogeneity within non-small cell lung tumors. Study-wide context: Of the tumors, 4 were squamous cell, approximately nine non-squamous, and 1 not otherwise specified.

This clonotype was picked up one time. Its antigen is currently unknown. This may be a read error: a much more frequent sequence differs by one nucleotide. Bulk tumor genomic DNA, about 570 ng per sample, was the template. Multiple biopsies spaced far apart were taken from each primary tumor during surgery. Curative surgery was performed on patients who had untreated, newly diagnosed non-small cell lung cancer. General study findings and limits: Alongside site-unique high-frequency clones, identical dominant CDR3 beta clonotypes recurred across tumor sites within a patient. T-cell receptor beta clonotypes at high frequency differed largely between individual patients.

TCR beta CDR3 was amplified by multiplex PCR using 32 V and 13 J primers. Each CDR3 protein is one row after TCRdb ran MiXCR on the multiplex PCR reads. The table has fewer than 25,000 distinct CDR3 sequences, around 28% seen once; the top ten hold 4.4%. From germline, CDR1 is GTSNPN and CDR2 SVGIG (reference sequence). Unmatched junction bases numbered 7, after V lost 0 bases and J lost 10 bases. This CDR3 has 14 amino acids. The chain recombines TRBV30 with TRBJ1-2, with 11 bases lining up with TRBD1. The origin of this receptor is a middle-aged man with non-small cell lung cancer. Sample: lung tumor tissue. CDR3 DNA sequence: TGTGCCTGGAGTGTGTTGGGACAGGGGGATGTCTACACCTTC. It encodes CAWSVLGQGDVYTF. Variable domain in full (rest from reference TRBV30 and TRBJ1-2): SQTIHQWPATLVQPVGSPLSLECTVEGTSNPNLYWYRQAAGRGLQLLFYSVGIGQISSEVPQNLSASRPQDRQFILSSKKLLLSDSGFYLCAWSVLGQGDVYTFGSGTRLTVV.